Sequencing of this T cell receptor beta chain was carried out in a study of blood T cells in healthy people across ages. Study conclusions and caveats: Compared with aged donors, long-lived donors showed fewer expanded clones, suggesting selection. TCR beta diversity tracked closely with naive T cell percentage.

This clonotype came up once. The antigen is not known. Next came a second PCR, run for roughly 6 to 11 cycles, which used a sample-barcoded 5' primer along with a J-beta primer mix. TCRdb recomputed calls from the 5' RACE reads with MiXCR, one row per CDR3 protein. The profile covers about 1.4 million distinct CDR3 sequences, with approximately 59% appearing a single time and over 5.5% taken by the ten largest. The CDR3 runs 14 residues. Input material: blood. V usage is TRBV21-1 and J usage is TRBJ2-5; the table's D call of TRBD2 was not tested on the DNA. TRBV21-1 is termed a pseudogene. The TCR was taken from a man aged 18 to 35 in good health. CDR3 amino acids: CASTRGPSQETQYF. The DNA for the CDR3 is TGTGCCAGCACCAGGGGACCTAGCCAAGAGACCCAGTACTTC.